This TCR beta chain came from a study of shared clonotypes between healthy human individuals (dated by TCRdb to 2018 to 2020). A note on the overall study: The cohort comprised two women and a few men aged 18 to 49 years. For each donor, CD4 naive and CD4 memory were each given three plates, CD8 naive was given two plates, and CD8 memory was given one plate. To estimate repertoire size and how much clonotypes are shared between individuals, the study performed deep sequencing of blood TCR repertoires from five healthy adults. Libraries were prepared and TCR repertoires were sequenced by different laboratories using diverse techniques, in order to increase sequencing depth and limit assay-specific biases. Per donor, leukapheresis produced somewhere between about 0.94 and 9.5 billion PBMCs.

As regards this clone: The specificity of this receptor is unknown. No quality values exist for individual bases; no much larger clone is one base distant.

The CDR3 runs 15 residues from the cysteine to the phenylalanine. CDR3 DNA only is kept here, 45 bases in frame from base 1. For this chain, trimming is 1 base at the V end and 7 bases at the J end, and the number of junction bases without a gene match is 5. For CDR1 and CDR2, the germline V gene (reference sequence) lists SEHNR and FQNEAQ. Using the deep immunoSEQ assay, multiplex PCR amplified TCR CDR3 regions from genomic DNA. Extracted genomic DNA from each cell subset was spread evenly across all wells of several immunoSEQ 96-well plates, with each plate serving as a replicate. Each replicate PCR for sorted subsets received 150 to 250 ng genomic DNA, equal to roughly 30,000 T cell genomes. The purified libraries were quantified using a Qubit 3.0 fluorometer, sized with a Bioanalyzer 2100, and then quantified again using the KAPA Library Quantification kit. Each immunoSEQ 96-well plate was sequenced on its own single-read 150-cycle Illumina NextSeq 550 flow cell. Per the source publication's procedure: Because the immunoSEQ output held only junctional sequences and lacked quality scores, the filtering could not match the filtering applied to full-length reads. To assign V/J genes and CDR3, sequences were annotated using PyIR, a Python wrapper for IgBLAST v1.9, with IMGT germline references. Reads were removed for weak V/J assignments (E-value above 1e-6), missing CDR3, stop codons, out-of-frame junctions, or ambiguous translated residues. V3J clonotypes were defined as sequences sharing the same inferred V gene, J gene, and CDR3 amino acid sequence. Percentage overlap between repertoires was computed as shared unique clonotypes divided by the size of the smaller repertoire. Richness of each repertoire was evaluated using RTK rarefaction, the Chao1 estimator, and Recon v2.1 estimates of unobserved clonotypes. Generation probabilities for all TCRbeta clonotypes obtained by the gDNA method from a handful of donors were computed using OLGA. TCRdb holds this immuneACCESS table with in-frame rearrangements only. Some clones are missing; in checked studies, unresolved V genes explain under half, and the rest has no known cause. D and trimming come from the DNA, and the V and J calls and clone size come from that table. A total of around 2.1 million clones appear in this sample, 90% to 95% of them only once. The ten largest account for more than 1.5% of the sample.

Broader findings and caveats from the paper: Higher generation probabilities were observed for clonotypes shared by all four sorted-subset donors than for non-shared clonotypes. Sampling was restricted to blood, and TCR repertoires in tissues likely differ from the TCR repertoires found in blood. Across a handful of donors, 5% to 6% of naive CD4, 3% to 3.5% of naive CD8, 2% to 2.5% of memory CD4, and 0.3% to 0.45% of memory CD8 clonotypes were shared. Even with the large sequencing depth, rarefaction of the sorted-subset datasets indicated that sequencing was incomplete. Naive subsets generally had larger estimated clonotype richness than memory subsets did. Because the study included only a small number of donors, the genetic and exposure-history diversity represented was limited. Pairwise subsampling indicated that sequencing depth was expected to affect the degree of clonotype sharing among donors.

CD8 naive samples consisted of CD45RO-negative cells that were positively selected for CCR7, yielding a CD45RA+CCR7+ population without TemRA cells. The donors were healthy, HIV-negative adults who had no recently reported acute infections or vaccinations. Only Caucasian adults living in Nashville, Tennessee, USA were represented among the donors. Blood was obtained by leukapheresis, after which PBMCs were separated by Ficoll-Histopaque density gradient centrifugation and cryopreserved in liquid nitrogen vapor phase. Analytical flow cytometry was used to check the purity and quantity of every magnetically sorted T cell population. Genomic DNA was isolated from each sorted fraction and quantified by UV absorbance on a Nanodrop 2000c.

The chain is assembled from TRBV7-9 and TRBJ2-1; 9 bases in between match TRBD2. The sequenced material came from naive CD8+ T cells from PBMCs. What the cell subset or site label conveys for this sample: CD45RA+CCR7+. This receptor was identified in a man aged 18 to 30 in good health. Some clones in this sample may be carry-over from other donors' samples. The DNA sequence is as follows: TGTGCCAGCAGCTTAGTAGCGGGAGTGGGTAATGAGCAGTTCTTC. It encodes CASSLVAGVGNEQFF.